The TCR beta chain under discussion was sequenced for a study of T cell responses to AZD1222 COVID-19 vaccine. Assay used: immunoSEQ multiplex PCR; TCRdb lists only in-frame clones, some missing. The sample yields about 130,000 clones, less than 95% seen once. In its sample, this clone was seen once. Looked up from germline, CDR1 is MNHNY and CDR2 is SVGAGI (reference sequence). V was clipped by 2 bases and J by 6 bases; unmatched bases: 0. The CDR3 length is 12 residues. The V gene is TRBV6-6, the J gene TRBJ2-7; 8 nucleotides agree with TRBD1. The sequence was collected from an adult in good health. The specimen was peripheral blood, collected on day 0 of MenACWY control vaccination. The CDR3 DNA follows: TGTGCCAGCAGTTACGACAGGGGCGAGCAGTACGTC. This encodes CASSYDRGEQYV.